The sequence of this TCR beta chain was determined in a study of radiotherapy plus CTLA-4 blockade in lung cancer. Across the study: Objective responses were observed in less than 20% of patients, and disease control was achieved by about 30%. The study, taken as a whole, reports: Expansion in blood of tumor-derived TCR clones was seen after radiotherapy plus ipilimumab.

The CDR3 extends over 15 amino acids. CDR1 and CDR2 from the germline V gene are LNHDA and SQIVND (reference sequence). V lost 8 bases and J lost 6; bases outside the gene matches: 9. Worth noting for this clone: The antigen remains undetermined.

The table came from immunoSEQ multiplex PCR; TCRdb's copy has only in-frame clones and leaves some out. The table has around 43,000 clones, about 74% seen once. The sequence came from a human donor with non-small cell lung cancer who had stable disease on radiotherapy plus ipilimumab. This material consisted of peripheral blood, taken from a patient treated with radiotherapy plus ipilimumab. The rearrangement links TRBV19 to TRBJ1-5; 11 bases agree with TRBD1. CDR3 coding DNA: TGTGCCAGTTGCTGCGCTGGGACAGGGGGTCAGCCCCAGCATTTT. Amino acid sequence: CASCCAGTGGQPQHF.